The clone carrying this T cell receptor (beta chain) appeared many times. Its antigen remains unidentified. The germline gene is not matched at one end of the junction; a read error may be the cause. The CDR3 extends over 11 amino acids. Per the germline V gene, CDR1 is SGHTA and CDR2 is FQGNSA. The sample comes from a study of neurological immune-mediated disorders. TCRdb reprocessed the 5' RACE reads via MiXCR and lists one record per CDR3 protein. The table has 50,000 to 60,000 distinct CDR3 sequences, 2% to 2.5% seen once. Unsorted libraries came from 2 million PBMCs stored at -80 °C. General study results and limits: HTLV-1-associated myelopathy had the most TCR clonal expansion, while multiple sclerosis had the least, a level that fell below healthy controls.

This TCR came from a man in his fifties or sixties with multiple sclerosis. V gene TRBV7-2 combines with J gene TRBJ2-1; no clear D. Sequenced input: PBMCs. CDR3 region: CASSLAGLLIF. The CDR3 DNA reads as TGTGCCAGCAGCTTAGCGGGCCTCCTAATCTTC.